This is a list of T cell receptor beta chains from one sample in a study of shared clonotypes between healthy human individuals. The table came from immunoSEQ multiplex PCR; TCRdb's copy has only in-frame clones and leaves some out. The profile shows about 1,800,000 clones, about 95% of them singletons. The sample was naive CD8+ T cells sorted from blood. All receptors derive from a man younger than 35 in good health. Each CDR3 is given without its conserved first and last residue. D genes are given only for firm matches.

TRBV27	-	ASSLNRAYEQY
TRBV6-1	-	ASGRGNEQY
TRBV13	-	ASSSRKGKNYEQY
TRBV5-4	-	ASSLDGATEAF
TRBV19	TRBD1	ASSSRGLDNQPQH
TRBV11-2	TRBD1	ASSSGGPTEAF
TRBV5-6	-	ASSLARDGGSYEQY
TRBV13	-	ASSSNVAKNIQY
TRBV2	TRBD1	ASSEAWLSGGTYGYT
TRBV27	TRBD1	ASSFLDRGSDGYT
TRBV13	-	ASSLLSGYEQY
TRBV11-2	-	ASSLSTDTQY
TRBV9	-	ASSVARDTDRNTIY
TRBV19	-	ASSIRDLSYEQY
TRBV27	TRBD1	ASGETGAQPQH
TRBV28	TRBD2	ASSLTSGGKITDTQY
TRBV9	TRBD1	ASSIRDRGPQETQY
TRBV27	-	ASSLSGQYNSPLH
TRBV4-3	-	ASSPGTSFGEKLF
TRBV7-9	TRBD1	ASSYTLGTGGEALH
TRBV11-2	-	ASSFSTDTQY
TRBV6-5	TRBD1	ASSKLGTGKNIQY
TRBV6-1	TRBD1	ASNEGTGGTEAF
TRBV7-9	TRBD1	ASSPGQGDLNEQF
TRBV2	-	ASSGDQETQY
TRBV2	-	ASPGSGAPSDTQY
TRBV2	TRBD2	ASRVGLAGGLGYNEQF
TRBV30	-	AWSVGGNNGYT
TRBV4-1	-	ASSQDRGDYEQY
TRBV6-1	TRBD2	ASSEGDYYQETQY
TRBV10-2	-	ASSEVVGFYGYT
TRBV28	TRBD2	ASSFLLSSGGPQETQY
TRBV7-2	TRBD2	ASSLGRGIPLIAQETQY
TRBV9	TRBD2	ASSVGGGQIQETQY
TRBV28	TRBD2	ASSLGGAFADTQY
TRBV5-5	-	ASSSWSEYEQY
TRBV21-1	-	ASSKGVGYNEQF